This T cell receptor (beta chain) comes out of a study of shared clonotypes between healthy human individuals. This CDR3 contains 13 residues. The V end was cut by 4 bases, the J end by 4 bases, with 8 bases between. The germline gives CDR1 SGHRS, CDR2 YFSETQ. For each subset, genomic DNA was distributed in equal portions over several immunoSEQ plates. The assay was immunoSEQ multiplex PCR, and TCRdb's table has in-frame clones only and misses some. The table includes roughly 2.4 million clones, approximately 94% detected once. This sequence originates from a man aged 18 to 30 in good health. The chain couples TRBV5-1 to TRBJ1-4; D gene uncertain. The material sequenced was naive CD4+ T cells sorted from blood. Subset noted: CD45RA+ positively selected. CDR3 DNA sequence: TGCGCCAGCAGCCCGGGGTTTAATGAAAAACTGTTTTTT. Amino acids: CASSPGFNEKLFF.